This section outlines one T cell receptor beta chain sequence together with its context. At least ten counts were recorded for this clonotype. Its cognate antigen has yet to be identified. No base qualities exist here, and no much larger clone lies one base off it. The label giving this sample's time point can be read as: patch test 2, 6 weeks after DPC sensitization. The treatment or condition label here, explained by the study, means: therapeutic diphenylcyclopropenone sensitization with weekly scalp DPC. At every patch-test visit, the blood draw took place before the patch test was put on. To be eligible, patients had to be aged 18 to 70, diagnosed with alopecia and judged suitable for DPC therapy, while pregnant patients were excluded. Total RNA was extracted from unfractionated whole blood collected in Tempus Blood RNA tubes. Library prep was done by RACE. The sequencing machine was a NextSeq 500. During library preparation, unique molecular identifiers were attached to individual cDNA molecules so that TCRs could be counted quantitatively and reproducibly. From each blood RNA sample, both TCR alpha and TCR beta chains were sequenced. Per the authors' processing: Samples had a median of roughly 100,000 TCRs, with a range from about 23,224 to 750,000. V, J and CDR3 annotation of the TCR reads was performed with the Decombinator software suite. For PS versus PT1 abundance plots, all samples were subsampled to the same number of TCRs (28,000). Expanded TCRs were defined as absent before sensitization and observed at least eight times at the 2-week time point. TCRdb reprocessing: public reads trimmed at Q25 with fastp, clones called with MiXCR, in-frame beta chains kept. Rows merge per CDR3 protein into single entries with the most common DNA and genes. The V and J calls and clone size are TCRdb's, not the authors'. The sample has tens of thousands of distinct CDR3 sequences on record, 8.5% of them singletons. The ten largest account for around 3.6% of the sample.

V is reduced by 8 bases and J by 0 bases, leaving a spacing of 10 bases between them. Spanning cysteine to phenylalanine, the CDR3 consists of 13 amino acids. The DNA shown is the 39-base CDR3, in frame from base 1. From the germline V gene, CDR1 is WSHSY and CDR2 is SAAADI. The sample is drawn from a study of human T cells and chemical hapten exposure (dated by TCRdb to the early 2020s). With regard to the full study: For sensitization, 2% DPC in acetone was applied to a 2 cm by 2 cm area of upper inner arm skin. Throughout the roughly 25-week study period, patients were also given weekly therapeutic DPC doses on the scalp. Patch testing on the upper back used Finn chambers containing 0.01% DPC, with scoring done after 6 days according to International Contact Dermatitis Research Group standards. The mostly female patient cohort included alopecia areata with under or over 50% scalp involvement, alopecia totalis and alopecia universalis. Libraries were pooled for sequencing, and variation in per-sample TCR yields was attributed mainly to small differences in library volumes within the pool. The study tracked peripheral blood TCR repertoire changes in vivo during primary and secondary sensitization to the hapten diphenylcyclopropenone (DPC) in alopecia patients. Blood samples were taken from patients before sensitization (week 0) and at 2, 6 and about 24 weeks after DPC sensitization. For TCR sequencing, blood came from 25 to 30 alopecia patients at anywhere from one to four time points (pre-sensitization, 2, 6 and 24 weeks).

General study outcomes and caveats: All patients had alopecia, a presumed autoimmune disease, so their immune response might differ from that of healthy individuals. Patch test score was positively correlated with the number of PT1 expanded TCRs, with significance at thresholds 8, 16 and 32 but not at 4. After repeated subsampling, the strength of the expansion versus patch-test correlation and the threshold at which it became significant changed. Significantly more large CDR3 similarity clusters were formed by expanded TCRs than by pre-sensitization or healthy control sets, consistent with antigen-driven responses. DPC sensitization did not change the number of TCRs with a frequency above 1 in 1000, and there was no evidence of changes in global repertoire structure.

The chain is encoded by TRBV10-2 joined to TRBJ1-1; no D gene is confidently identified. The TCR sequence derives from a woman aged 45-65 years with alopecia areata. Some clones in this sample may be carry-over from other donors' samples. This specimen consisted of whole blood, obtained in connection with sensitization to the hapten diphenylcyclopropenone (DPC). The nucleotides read TGCGCCAGCCGATGGACTCTGAACACTGAAGCTTTCTTT. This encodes CASRWTLNTEAFF.